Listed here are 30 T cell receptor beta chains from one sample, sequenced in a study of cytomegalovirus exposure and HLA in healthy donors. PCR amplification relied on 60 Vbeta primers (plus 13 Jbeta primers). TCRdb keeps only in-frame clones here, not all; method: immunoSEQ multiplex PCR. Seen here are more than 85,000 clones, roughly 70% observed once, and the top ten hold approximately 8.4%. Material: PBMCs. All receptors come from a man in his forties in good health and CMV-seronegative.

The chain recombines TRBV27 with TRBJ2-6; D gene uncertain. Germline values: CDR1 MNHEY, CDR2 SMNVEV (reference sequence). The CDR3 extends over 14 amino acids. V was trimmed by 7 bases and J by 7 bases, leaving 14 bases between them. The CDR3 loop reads CASKGSLGANVLTF. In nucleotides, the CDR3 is TGTGCCAGCAAAGGAAGTCTGGGCGCCAACGTCCTGACTTTC.

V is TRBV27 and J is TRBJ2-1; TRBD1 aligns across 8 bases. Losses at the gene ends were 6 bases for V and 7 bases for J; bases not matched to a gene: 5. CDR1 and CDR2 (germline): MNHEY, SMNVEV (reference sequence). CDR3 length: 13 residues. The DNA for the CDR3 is TGTGCCAGCAGGAAGACAGGGGAAAATGAGCAGTTCTTC. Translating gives CASRKTGENEQFF.

The chain's CDR3 is CASSDQAASTDTQYF. The CDR3 region has the DNA TGTGCCAGCAGTGATCAAGCGGCTAGCACAGATACGCAGTATTTT. The V gene is TRBV2, the J gene TRBJ2-3, with D perhaps TRBD2 (5 bases). Germline lookup yields CDR1 SNHLY and CDR2 FYNNEI. The CDR3 covers 15 residues. V shed 3 bases and J shed 0 bases, with 10 bases lying between them. Filled out from reference TRBV2 and TRBJ2-3, the complete variable domain reads EPEVTQTPSHQVTQMGQEVILRCVPISNHLYFYWYRQILGQKVEFLVSFYNNEISEKSEIFDDQFSVERPDGSNFTLKIRSTKLEDSAMYFCASSDQAASTDTQYFGPGTRLTVL.

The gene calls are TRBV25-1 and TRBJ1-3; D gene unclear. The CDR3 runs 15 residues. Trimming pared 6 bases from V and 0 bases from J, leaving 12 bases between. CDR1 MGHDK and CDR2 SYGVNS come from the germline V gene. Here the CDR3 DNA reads TGTGCCAGCAGCGAGACGAGGATCTCTGGAAACACCATATATTTT. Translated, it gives CASSETRISGNTIYF.

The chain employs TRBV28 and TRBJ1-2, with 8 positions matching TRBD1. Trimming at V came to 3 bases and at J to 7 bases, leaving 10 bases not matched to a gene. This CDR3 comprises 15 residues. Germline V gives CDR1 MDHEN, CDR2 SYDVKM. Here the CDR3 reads CASSFGQGSLSGYTF. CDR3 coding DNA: TGTGCCAGCAGTTTTGGACAGGGTAGCCTGTCTGGCTACACCTTC.

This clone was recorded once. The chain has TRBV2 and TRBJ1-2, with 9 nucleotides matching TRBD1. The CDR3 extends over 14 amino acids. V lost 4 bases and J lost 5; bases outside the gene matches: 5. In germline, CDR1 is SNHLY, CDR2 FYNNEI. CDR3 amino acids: CASSGDRASYGYTF. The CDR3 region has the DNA TGTGCCAGCAGTGGGGACAGGGCCAGTTATGGCTACACCTTC.

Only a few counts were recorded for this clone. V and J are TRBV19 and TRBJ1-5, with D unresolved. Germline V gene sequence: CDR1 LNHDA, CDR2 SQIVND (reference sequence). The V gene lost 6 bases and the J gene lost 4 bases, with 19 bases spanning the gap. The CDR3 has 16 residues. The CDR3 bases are TGTGCCAGTAGGATAACCAGGCGGGCGGGGAATCAGCCCCAGCATTTT. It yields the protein CASRITRRAGNQPQHF.

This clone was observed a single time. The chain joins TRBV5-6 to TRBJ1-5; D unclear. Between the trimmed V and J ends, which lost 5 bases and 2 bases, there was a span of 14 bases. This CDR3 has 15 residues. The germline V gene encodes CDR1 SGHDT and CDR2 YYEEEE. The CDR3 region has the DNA TGTGCCAGCAGTTTTGGAGTTGGAGGCAATCAGCCCCAGCATTTT. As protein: CASSFGVGGNQPQHF.

CDR3 sequence: CAWSGRLWEKLFF. CDR3 sequence (DNA): TGTGCCTGGAGTGGGAGGCTTTGGGAAAAACTGTTTTTT. The chain has TRBV30 and TRBJ1-4; D unclear. Germline V lookup: CDR1 GTSNPN, CDR2 SVGIG (reference sequence). Trimming left V 1 base short and J 8 bases short, with 11 bases between. CDR3 size: 13 residues.

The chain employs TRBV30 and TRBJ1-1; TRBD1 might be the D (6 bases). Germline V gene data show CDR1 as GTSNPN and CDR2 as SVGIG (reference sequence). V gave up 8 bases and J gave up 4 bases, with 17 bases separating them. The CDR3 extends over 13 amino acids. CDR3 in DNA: TGTGCCCGGAATGGGGGCTTGGGCACTGAAGCTTTCTTT. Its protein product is CARNGGLGTEAFF.

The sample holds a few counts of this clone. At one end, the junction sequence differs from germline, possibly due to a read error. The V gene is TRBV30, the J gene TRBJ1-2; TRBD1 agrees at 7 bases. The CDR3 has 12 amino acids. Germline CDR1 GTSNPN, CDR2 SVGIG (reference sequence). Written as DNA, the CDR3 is TGTGCCTGGAGTGAACAGGGGTGGGGCTACCCCTTC. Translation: CAWSEQGWGYPF.

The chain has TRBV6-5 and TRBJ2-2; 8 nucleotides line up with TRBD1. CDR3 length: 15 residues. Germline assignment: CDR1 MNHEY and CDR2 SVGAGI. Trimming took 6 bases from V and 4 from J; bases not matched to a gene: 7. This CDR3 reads CASSLGDRFTGELFF. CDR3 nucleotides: TGTGCCAGCAGCTTGGGGGACAGGTTCACCGGGGAGCTGTTTTTT.

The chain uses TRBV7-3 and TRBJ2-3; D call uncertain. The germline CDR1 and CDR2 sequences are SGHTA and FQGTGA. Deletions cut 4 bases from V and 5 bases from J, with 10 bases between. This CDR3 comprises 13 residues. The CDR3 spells CASSSLPGDTQYF. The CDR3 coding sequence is TGTGCCAGCAGCTCTCTACCGGGAGATACGCAGTATTTT. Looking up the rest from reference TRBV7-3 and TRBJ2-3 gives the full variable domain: GAGVSQTPSNKVTEKGKYVELRCDPISGHTALYWYRQSLGQGPEFLIYFQGTGAADDSGLPNDRFFAVRPEGSVSTLKIQRTERGDSAVYLCASSSLPGDTQYFGPGTRLTVL.

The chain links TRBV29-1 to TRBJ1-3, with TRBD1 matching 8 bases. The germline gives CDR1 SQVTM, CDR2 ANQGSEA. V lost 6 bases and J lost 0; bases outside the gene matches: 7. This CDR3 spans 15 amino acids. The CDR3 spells CSVHRGGYSGNTIYF. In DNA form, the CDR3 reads TGCAGCGTCCACAGGGGGGGTTACTCTGGAAACACCATATATTTT. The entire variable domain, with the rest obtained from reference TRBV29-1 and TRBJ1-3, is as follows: SAVISQKPSRDICQRGTSLTIQCQVDSQVTMMFWYRQQPGQSLTLIATANQGSEATYESGFVIDKFPISRPNLTFSTLTVSNMSPEDSSIYLCSVHRGGYSGNTIYFGEGSWLTVV.

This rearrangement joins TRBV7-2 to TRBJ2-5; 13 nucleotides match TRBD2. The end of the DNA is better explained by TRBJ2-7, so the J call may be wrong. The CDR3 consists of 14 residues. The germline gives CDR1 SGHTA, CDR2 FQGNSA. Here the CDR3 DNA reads TGTGCCAGCAGCACTAGCGGGGGGGCCTACGAGCAGTACTTC. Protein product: CASSTSGGAYEQYF.

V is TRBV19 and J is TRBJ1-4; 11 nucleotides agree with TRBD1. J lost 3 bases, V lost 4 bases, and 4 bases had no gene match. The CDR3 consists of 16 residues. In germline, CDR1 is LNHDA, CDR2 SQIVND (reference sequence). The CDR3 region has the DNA TGTGCCAGTAGTAGGACAGGGGGCACGGCTAATGAAAAACTGTTTTTT. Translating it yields CASSRTGGTANEKLFF.

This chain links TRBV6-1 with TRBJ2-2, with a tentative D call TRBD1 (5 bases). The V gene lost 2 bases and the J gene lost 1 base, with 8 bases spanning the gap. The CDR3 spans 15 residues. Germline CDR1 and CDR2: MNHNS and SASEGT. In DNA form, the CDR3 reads TGTGCCAGCAGTGAACAGGGCTGGAACACCGGGGAGCTGTTTTTT. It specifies CASSEQGWNTGELFF.

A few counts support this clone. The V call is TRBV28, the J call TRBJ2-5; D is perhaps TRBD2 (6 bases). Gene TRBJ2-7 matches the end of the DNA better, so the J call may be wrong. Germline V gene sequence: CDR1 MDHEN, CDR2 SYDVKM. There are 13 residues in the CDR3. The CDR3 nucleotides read TGTGCCAGCAGCCCCGTTTGGAGGGACGAGCAGTACTTC. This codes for CASSPVWRDEQYF.

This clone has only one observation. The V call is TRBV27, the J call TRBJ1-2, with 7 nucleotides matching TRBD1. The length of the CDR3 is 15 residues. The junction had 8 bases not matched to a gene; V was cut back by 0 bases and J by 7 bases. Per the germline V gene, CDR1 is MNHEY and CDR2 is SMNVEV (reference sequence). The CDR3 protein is CASSLSTGYLSGYTF. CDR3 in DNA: TGTGCCAGCAGTTTATCGACAGGGTACCTATCTGGCTACACCTTC.

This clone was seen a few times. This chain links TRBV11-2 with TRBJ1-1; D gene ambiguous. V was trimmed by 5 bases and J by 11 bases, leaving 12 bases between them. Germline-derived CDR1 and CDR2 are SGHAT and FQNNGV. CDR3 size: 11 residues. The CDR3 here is CASSAPGGAFF. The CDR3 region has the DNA TGTGCCAGCAGCGCCCCGGGCGGGGCTTTCTTT.

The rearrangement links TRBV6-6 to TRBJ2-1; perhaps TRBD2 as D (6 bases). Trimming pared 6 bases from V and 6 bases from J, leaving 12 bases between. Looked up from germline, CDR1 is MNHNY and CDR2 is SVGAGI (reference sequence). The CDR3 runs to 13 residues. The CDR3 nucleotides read TGTGCCAGCAGCAGTGGGACTGCCAATGAGCAGTTCTTC. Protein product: CASSSGTANEQFF.

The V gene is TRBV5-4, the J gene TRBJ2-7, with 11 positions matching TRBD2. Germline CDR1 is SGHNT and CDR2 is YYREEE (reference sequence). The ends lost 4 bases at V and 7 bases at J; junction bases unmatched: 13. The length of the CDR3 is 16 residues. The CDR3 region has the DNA TGTGCCAGCAGCGCCTTACTAGCGGGGGTACTTCGTGAGCAGTACTTC. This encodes CASSALLAGVLREQYF.

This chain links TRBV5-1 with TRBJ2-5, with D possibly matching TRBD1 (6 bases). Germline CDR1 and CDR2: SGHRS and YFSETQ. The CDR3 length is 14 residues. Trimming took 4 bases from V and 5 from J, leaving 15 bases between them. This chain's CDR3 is CASSLAGAVETQYF. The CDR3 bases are TGCGCCAGCAGCCTGGCAGGGGCGGTGGAGACCCAGTACTTC.

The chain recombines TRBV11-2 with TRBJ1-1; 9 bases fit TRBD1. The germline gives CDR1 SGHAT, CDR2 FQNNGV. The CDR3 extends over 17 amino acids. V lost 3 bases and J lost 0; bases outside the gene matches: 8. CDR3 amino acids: CASSFLGTGKMNTEAFF. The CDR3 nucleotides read TGTGCCAGCAGCTTTCTCGGGACAGGGAAAATGAACACTGAAGCTTTCTTT.

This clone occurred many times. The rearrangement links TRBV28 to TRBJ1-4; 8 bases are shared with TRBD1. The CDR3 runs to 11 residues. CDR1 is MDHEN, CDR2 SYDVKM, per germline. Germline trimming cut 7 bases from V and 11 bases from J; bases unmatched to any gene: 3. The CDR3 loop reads CASNRGGKLFF. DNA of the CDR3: TGTGCCAGCAACAGGGGGGGGAAACTGTTTTTT.

The CDR3 loop is CASSARDTQPYEQYF. In DNA form, the CDR3 reads TGTGCCAGCAGCGCAAGGGACACACAGCCCTACGAGCAGTACTTC. The chain recombines TRBV5-4 with TRBJ2-7; a possible D gene is TRBD1 (6 bases). CDR3 length: 15 amino acids. The V gene lost 4 bases and the J gene lost 2 bases, with 16 bases spanning the gap. Germline values: CDR1 SGHNT, CDR2 YYREEE (reference sequence).

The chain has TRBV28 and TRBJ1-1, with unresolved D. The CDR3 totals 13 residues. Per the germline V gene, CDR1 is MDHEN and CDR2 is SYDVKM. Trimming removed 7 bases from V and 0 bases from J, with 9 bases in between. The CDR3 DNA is TGTGCCAGCACCGAGCACCTGAACACTGAAGCTTTCTTT. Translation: CASTEHLNTEAFF.

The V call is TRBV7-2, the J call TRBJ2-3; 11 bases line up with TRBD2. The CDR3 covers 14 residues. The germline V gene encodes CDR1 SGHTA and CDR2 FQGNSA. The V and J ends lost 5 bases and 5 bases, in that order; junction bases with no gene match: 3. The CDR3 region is CASSNSGGGDTQYF. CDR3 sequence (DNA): TGTGCCAGCAGCAATAGCGGGGGGGGAGATACGCAGTATTTT.

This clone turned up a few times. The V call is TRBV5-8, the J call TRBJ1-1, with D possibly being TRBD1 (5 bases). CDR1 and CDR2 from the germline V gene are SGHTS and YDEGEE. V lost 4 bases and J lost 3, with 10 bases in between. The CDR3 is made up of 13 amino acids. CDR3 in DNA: TGTGCCAGCAGCCTTAGGGGTTACACTGAAGCTTTCTTT. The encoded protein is CASSLRGYTEAFF.

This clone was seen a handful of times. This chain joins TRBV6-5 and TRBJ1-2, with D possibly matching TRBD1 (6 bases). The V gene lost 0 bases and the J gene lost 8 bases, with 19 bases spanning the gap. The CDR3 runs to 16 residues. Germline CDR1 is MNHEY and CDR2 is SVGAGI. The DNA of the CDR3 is TGTGCCAGCAGTTACTCGATTACATTGGCAGGGGCCGGCTACACCTTC. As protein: CASSYSITLAGAGYTF.